The present T cell receptor beta chain was sequenced within a study of shared clonotypes between healthy human individuals (TCRdb year 2020). Broadly, across the study: The cohort included three men and a couple of women between 18 and 49 years of age. For each donor, three plates each were used for CD4 naive and CD4 memory, two plates were used for CD8 naive, and one plate was used for CD8 memory. Libraries were prepared and TCR repertoires were sequenced by different laboratories using diverse techniques, in order to increase sequencing depth and limit assay-specific biases. To estimate repertoire size and how much clonotype sharing occurs between individuals, the study deeply sequenced the blood TCR repertoires of several healthy adults. Between about 0.8 and 9 billion PBMCs per donor were obtained by leukapheresis.

Healthy HIV-negative adults with no recently reported acute infections or vaccinations were included as donors. Every donor was a Caucasian adult residing in Nashville, Tennessee, USA. Magnetic negative selection was used to enrich CD4+ T cells, after which naive cells were positively selected on CD45RA and the negative fraction became the memory subset. Blood was collected by leukapheresis, and PBMCs were isolated by Ficoll-Histopaque density gradient centrifugation and then cryopreserved in liquid nitrogen vapor phase. Purity and quantity of every magnetically sorted T cell population were checked by analytical flow cytometry. From each sorted fraction, genomic DNA was isolated and quantified by UV absorbance on a Nanodrop 2000c. Using the deep immunoSEQ assay, TCR CDR3 regions were amplified from genomic DNA by multiplex PCR. For each cell subset, the extracted genomic DNA was distributed evenly across all wells of several immunoSEQ 96-well plates, and each plate served as one replicate. For sorted subsets, approximately 0.2 ug of genomic DNA, equivalent to some 33,000 T cell genomes, went into each replicate PCR. The purified libraries were quantified using a Qubit 3.0 fluorometer, sized with a Bioanalyzer 2100, and then quantified again using the KAPA Library Quantification kit. Each immunoSEQ 96-well plate was sequenced on its own single-read 150-cycle Illumina NextSeq 550 flow cell. Per the source publication's procedure: Because the immunoSEQ output held only junctional sequences and lacked quality scores, the filtering could not match the filtering applied to full-length reads. To assign V/J genes and CDR3, sequences were annotated against IMGT germline references using PyIR, a Python wrapper for IgBLAST v1.9. Reads with weak V/J assignments (E-value above 1e-6), missing CDR3, stop codons, out-of-frame junctions, or ambiguous translated residues were removed. A V3J clonotype was defined by an identical inferred V gene, J gene, and CDR3 amino acid sequence. The percentage overlap between two repertoires was calculated by dividing the number of shared unique clonotypes by the size of the smaller repertoire. Repertoire richness was assessed with RTK rarefaction, the Chao1 estimator, and Recon v2.1 estimates of unobserved clonotypes. Generation probabilities were computed with OLGA for all TCRbeta clonotypes obtained by the gDNA method from a handful of donors. TCRdb holds this immuneACCESS table with in-frame rearrangements only. Some clones are missing; in checked studies, unresolved V genes explain under half, and the rest has no known cause. The D gene and trimming were derived from the DNA, and the V and J assignments and clone size from that table. This sample has 1,400,000 or so clones in its table, and approximately 98.5% of those were observed once. The ten top clones hold about 0.34% of the sample.

What the authors observed across the whole study: Pairwise subsampling led to the expectation that sequencing depth would affect the degree of clonotype sharing among donors. Sampling was restricted to blood, and TCR repertoires in tissues likely differ from the TCR repertoires found in blood. Sharing across a few donors was observed for around 5% of naive CD4, around 3.5% of naive CD8, about 2.5% of memory CD4, and about 0.4% of memory CD8 clonotypes. Incomplete sequencing was indicated by rarefaction of sorted-subset datasets, despite the large sequencing depth. The small number of donors limited the genetic and exposure-history diversity represented. Larger estimated clonotype richness was generally found for naive subsets than for memory subsets. Clonotypes shared by all four sorted-subset donors showed higher generation probabilities than non-shared clonotypes.

As regards this clone: Its cognate antigen has yet to be identified. No quality values exist for individual bases; no much larger clone is one base distant.

Including the terminal cysteine and phenylalanine, the CDR3 comprises 14 residues. The read is trimmed to its CDR3 DNA, 42 bases read in frame from base 1. From a lookup of the germline V gene, CDR1 and CDR2 are SGHVS and FQNEAQ. Cut back by 7 bases and 1 base, the V and J ends lie 11 bases apart. Source material: naive CD4+ T cells sorted from blood. Per the publication, the cell subset or site label means: CD45RA+ positively selected. The clonotype was recovered from a man aged 25 to 40 in good health. The chain employs TRBV7-8 and TRBJ1-5; the D region possibly corresponds to TRBD1 (5 bases align). The sequenced DNA: TGTGCCAGCACGTCGGGACCGAGCAATCAGCCCCAGCATTTT. Its amino acids are CASTSGPSNQPQHF.